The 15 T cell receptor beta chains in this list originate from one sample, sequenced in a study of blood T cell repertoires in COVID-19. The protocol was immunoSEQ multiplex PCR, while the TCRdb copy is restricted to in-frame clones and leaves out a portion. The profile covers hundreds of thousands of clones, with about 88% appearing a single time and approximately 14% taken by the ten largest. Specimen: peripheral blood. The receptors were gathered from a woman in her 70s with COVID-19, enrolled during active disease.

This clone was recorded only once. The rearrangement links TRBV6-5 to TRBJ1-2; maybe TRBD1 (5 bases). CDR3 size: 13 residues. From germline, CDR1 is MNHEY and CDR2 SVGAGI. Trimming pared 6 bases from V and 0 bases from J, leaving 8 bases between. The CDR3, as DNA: TGTGCCAGCAGGGGGACTACTAACTATGGCTACACCTTC. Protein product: CASRGTTNYGYTF.

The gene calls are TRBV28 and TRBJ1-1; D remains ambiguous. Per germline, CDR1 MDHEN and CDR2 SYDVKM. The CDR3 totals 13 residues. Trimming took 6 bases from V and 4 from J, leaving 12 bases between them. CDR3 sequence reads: CASSPGRGTEAFF. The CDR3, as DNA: TGTGCCAGCAGCCCGGGCCGGGGCACTGAAGCTTTCTTT.

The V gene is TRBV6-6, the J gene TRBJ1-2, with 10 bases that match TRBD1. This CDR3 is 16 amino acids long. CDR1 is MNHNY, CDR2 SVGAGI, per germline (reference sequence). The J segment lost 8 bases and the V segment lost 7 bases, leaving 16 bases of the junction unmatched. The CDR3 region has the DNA TGTGCCAGCACCTTCGGGGGGACAGGGGCGGGTGAGGGCTACACCTTC. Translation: CASTFGGTGAGEGYTF.

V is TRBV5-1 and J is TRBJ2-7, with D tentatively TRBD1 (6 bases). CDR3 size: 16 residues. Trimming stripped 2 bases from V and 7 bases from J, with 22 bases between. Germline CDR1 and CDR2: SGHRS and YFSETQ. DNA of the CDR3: TGCGCCAGCAGCTTCGACCCCGGGACACCAACGGGGGAGCAGTACTTC. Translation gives CASSFDPGTPTGEQYF. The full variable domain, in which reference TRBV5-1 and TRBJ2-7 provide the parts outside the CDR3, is KAGVTQTPRYLIKTRGQQVTLSCSPISGHRSVSWYQQTPGQGLQFLFEYFSETQRNKGNFPGRFSGRQFSNSRSEMNVSTLELGDSALYLCASSFDPGTPTGEQYFGPGTRLTVT.

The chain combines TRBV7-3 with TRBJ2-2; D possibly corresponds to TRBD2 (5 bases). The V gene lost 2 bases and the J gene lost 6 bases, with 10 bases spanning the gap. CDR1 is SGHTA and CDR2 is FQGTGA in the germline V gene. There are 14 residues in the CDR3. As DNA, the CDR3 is TGTGCCAGCAGCTTAGAGGGAACCCCCGGGGAGCTGTTTTTT. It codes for CASSLEGTPGELFF.

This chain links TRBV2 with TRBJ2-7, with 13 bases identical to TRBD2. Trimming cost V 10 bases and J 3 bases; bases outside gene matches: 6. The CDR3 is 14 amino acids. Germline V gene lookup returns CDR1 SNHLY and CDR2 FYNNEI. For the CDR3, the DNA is TGTGCCATCCTTCGACTAGCGGGGGGCTACGAGCAGTACTTC. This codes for CAILRLAGGYEQYF.

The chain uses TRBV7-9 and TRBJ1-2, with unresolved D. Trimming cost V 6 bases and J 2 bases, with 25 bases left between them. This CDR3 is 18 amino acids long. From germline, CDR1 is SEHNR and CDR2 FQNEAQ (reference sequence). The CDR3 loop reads CASRGGLPPDRPNYGYTF. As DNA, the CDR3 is TGTGCCAGCAGGGGTGGGCTTCCACCGGATAGGCCCAACTATGGCTACACCTTC.

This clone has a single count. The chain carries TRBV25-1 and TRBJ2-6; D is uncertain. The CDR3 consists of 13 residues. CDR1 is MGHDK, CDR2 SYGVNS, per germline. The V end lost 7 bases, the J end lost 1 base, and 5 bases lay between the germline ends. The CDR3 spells CASTSSGANVLTF. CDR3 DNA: TGTGCCAGCACCAGTTCTGGGGCCAACGTCCTGACTTTC.

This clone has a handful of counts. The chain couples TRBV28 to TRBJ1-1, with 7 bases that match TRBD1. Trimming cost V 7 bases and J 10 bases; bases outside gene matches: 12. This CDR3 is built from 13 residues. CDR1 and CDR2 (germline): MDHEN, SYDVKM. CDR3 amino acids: CASTGSRGGVAFF. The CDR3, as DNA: TGTGCCAGCACGGGGTCCCGAGGGGGCGTAGCTTTCTTT.

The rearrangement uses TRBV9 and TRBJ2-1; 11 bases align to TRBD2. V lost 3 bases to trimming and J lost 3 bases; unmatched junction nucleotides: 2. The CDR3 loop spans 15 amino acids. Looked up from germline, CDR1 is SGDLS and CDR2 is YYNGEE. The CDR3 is CASSATSGGYNEQFF. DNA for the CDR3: TGTGCCAGCAGCGCCACTAGCGGGGGCTACAATGAGCAGTTCTTC.

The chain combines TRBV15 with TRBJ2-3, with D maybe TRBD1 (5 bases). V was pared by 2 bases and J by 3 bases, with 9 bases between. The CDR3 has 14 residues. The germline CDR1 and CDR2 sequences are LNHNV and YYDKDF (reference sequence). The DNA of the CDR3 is TGTGCCACCAGCAGACCCGACAGTACAGATACGCAGTATTTT. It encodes CATSRPDSTDTQYF.

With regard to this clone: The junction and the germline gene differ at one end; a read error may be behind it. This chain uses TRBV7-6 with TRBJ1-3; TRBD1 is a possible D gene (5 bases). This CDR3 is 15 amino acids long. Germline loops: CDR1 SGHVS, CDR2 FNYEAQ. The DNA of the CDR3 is TGTGCCAGTAGCTTCGGTATCGGGGGTGGAAACACCATATATTTT. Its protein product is CASSFGIGGGNTIYF.

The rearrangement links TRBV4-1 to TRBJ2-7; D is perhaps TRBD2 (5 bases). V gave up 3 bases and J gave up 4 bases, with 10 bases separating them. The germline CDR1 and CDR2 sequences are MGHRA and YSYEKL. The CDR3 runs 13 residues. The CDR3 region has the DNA TGCGCCAGCAGCCAGGGGAGAGCATACGAGCAGTACTTC. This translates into CASSQGRAYEQYF.

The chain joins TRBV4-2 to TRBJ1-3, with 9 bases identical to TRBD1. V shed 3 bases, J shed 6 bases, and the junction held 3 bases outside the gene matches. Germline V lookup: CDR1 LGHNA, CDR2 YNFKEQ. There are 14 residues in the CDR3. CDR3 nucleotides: TGTGCCAGCAGCCAGGACAGGGGAGTAAACACCATATATTTT. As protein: CASSQDRGVNTIYF.

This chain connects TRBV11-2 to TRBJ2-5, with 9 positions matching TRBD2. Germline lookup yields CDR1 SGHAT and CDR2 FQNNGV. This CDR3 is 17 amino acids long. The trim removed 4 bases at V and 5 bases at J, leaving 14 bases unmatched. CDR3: CASSSSRAGGPRETQYF. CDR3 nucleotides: TGTGCCAGCAGCTCAAGCCGGGCGGGGGGGCCTCGGGAGACCCAGTACTTC.